This T cell receptor beta chain was captured in a study of regulatory T cells in long-lasting Graves disease. This clonotype came up many times. Germline assignment: CDR1 PRHDT and CDR2 FYEKMQ (reference sequence). V shed 4 bases, J shed 5 bases, and the junction held 3 bases outside the gene matches. The CDR3 has 13 residues. For TCR beta, libraries came from iRepertoire HTBI primers and Arm-PCR of CDR3 regions. Authors' data handling: Sequenced samples collectively carried under 75 TRBV and some 15 TRBJ segments. TCRdb redid the calling of the multiplex PCR reads with MiXCR, one entry per CDR3 protein. These V and J calls are TCRdb output, not the study's own analysis. The data contain about 430,000 distinct CDR3 sequences, over 14% of them seen just once; the ten biggest clones take up about 7.6%. Regarding time point: newly diagnosed GD, antithyroid drugs for less than 3 months. Construction of the TCR library relied on RNA isolated from PBMCs.

These same records also appear under a second study, on T cells in Graves' hyperthyroidism and ophthalmopathy. In that study: Stable disease denoted Graves' hyperthyroidism without ophthalmopathy progression within 18 months. A first-round RT-PCR of the TCR CDR3 used the HTBI primer set. Prediction of ophthalmopathy progression came a median around 6.5 months pre-onset.

The genes are TRBV13 and TRBJ1-1; TRBD1 agrees at 8 bases. This clonotype originated in a woman in her thirties or forties with Graves disease. The sample was peripheral blood mononuclear cells (PBMCs), taken at new diagnosis, from a patient treated with antithyroid drugs. CDR3 sequence (DNA): TGTGCCAGCAGCTCAGGGGGCGGAACTGAAGCTTTCTTT. It codes for CASSSGGGTEAFF.